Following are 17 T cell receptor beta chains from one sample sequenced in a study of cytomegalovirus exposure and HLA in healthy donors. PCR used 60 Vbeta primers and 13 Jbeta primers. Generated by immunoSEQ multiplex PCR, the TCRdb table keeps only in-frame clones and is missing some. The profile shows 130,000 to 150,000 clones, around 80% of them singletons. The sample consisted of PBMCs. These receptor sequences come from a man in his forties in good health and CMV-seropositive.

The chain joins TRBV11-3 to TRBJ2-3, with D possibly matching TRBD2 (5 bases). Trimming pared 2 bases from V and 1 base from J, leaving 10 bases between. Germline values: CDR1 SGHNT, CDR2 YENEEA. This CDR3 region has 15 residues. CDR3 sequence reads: CASSLLAGGTDTQYF. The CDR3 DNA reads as TGTGCCAGCAGCTTACTTGCGGGCGGCACAGATACGCAGTATTTT.

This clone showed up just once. The CDR3 region has the DNA TGTGCCAGCAGCCCCGGTCGGGGGGGTTTGGGGCGGAATCAGCCCCAGCATTTT. Amino acid sequence: CASSPGRGGLGRNQPQHF. The V and J genes are TRBV5-6 and TRBJ1-5; a weak D match, TRBD1 (5 bases). The CDR3 has 18 residues. V lost 4 bases and J 4 bases, leaving 24 bases between the germline ends. The germline V gene encodes CDR1 SGHDT and CDR2 YYEEEE.

The CDR3 here is CAWSVGLGIRTPIAGQPQHF. The CDR3 nucleotides are TGTGCCTGGAGTGTGGGTCTAGGTATCCGGACCCCGATAGCGGGTCAGCCCCAGCATTTT. The chain carries TRBV30 and TRBJ1-5; D is ambiguous. The CDR3 spans 20 residues. V dropped 0 bases and J dropped 6 bases, with 30 bases sitting between them. In germline, CDR1 is GTSNPN, CDR2 SVGIG (reference sequence).

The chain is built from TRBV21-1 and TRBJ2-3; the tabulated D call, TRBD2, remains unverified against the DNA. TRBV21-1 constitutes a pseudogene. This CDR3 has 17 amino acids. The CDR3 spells CASSKGTSGGNTDTQYF. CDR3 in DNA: TGTGCCAGCAGCAAAGGTACTAGCGGAGGAAACACAGATACGCAGTATTTT.

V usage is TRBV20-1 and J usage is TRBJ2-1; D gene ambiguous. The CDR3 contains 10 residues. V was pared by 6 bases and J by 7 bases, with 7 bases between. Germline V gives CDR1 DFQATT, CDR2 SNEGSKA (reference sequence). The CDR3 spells CSAARNEQFF. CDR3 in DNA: TGCAGTGCCGCCCGGAATGAGCAGTTCTTC.

Written as DNA, the CDR3 is TGCGCCAGCAGCTTGGGGGGTACTAGCGGGGGAGAGACCCAGTACTTC. It encodes CASSLGGTSGGETQYF. The V and J genes are TRBV5-1 and TRBJ2-5, with 11 positions matching TRBD2. The CDR3 consists of 16 residues. Trimming took 0 bases from V and 4 from J; bases not matched to a gene: 5. Per the germline V gene, CDR1 is SGHRS and CDR2 is YFSETQ.

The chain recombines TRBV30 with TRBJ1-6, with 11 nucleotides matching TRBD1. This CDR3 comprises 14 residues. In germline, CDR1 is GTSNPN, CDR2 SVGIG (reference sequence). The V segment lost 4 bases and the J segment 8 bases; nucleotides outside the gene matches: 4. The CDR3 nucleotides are TGTGCCTGGACCGGGACAGGGGGGGATTCACCCCTCCACTTT. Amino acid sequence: CAWTGTGGDSPLHF.

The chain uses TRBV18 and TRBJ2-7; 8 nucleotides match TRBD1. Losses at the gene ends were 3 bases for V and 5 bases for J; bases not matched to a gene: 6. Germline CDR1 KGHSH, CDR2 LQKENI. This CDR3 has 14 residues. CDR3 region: CASSPGQGLDEQYF. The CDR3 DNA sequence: TGTGCCAGCTCACCCGGACAGGGTCTCGACGAGCAGTACTTC.

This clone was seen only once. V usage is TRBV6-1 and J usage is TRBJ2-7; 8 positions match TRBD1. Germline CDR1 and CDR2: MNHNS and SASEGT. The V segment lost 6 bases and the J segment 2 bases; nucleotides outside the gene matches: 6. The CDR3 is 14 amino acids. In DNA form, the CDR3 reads TGTGCCAGCAGCTCCGGGACAGGCCCCTACGAGCAGTACTTC. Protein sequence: CASSSGTGPYEQYF.

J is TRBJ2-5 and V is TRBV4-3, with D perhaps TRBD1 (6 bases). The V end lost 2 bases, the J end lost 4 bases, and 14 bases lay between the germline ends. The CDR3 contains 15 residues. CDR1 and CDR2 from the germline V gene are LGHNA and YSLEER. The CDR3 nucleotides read TGCGCCAGCAGCCAACTGGGGGCGCGAGGAGAGACCCAGTACTTC. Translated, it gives CASSQLGARGETQYF.

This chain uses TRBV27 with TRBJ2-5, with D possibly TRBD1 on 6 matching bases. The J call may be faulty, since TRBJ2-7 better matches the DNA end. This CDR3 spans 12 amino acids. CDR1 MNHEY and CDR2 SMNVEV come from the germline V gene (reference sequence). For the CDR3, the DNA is TGTGCTCAGACAGGCCAACAATACGAGCAGTACTTC. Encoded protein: CAQTGQQYEQYF.

CDR3 region: CACSGGWGYNEQFF. The CDR3 region has the DNA TGTGCCTGTTCGGGGGGGTGGGGTTACAATGAGCAGTTCTTC. V and J are TRBV19 and TRBJ2-1; 8 bases fit TRBD2. The V gene end was trimmed by 11 bases and the J gene end by 4 bases; junction bases not matched to a gene: 10. The CDR3 runs to 14 residues. Germline V gene lookup returns CDR1 LNHDA and CDR2 SQIVND (reference sequence).

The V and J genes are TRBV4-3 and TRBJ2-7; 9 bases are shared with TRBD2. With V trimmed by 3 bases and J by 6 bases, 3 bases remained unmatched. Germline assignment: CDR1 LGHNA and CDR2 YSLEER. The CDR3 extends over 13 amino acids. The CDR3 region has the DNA TGCGCCAGCAGCCAGTCAGCGGGAGGCGAGCAGTACTTC. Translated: CASSQSAGGEQYF.

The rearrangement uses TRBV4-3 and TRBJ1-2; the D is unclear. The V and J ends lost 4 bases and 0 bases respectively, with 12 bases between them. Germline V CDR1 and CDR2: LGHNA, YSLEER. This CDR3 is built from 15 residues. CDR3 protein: CASSLLLDSNYGYTF. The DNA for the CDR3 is TGCGCCAGCAGCCTCTTGTTAGACTCTAACTATGGCTACACCTTC.

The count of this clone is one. CDR3 sequence: CATKGAQETQYF. The CDR3 coding sequence is TGTGCCACAAAGGGGGCCCAAGAGACCCAGTACTTC. This chain links TRBV2 with TRBJ2-5; 7 nucleotides match TRBD1. CDR1 and CDR2 from the germline V gene are SNHLY and FYNNEI. V lost 10 bases to trimming and J lost 1 base; unmatched junction nucleotides: 3. The CDR3 loop spans 12 amino acids.

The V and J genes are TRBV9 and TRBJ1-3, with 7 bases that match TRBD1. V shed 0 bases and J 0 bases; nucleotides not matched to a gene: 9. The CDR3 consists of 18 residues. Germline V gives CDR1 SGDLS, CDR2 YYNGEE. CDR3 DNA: TGTGCCAGCAGCGTAGCTCCCGGGGACAGACCCTCTGGAAACACCATATATTTT. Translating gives CASSVAPGDRPSGNTIYF.

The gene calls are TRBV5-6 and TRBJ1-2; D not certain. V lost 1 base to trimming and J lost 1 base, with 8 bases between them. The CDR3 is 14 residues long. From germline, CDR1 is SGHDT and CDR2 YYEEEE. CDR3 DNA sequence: TGTGCCAGCAGCTTGCTAGGTCTTAACTATGGCTACACCTTC. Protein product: CASSLLGLNYGYTF.